A selection of T cell receptor beta chains follows, all from one sample in a study of blood T cell repertoires in COVID-19. Profiling relied on immunoSEQ multiplex PCR, and the TCRdb table lists in-frame clones only, not all of them. The profile shows about 190,000 clones, about 88% of them singletons. Specimen: peripheral blood. The receptors come from a woman aged 25 to 39 with active or convalescent COVID-19. CDR3s include the opening cysteine and the closing phenylalanine or tryptophan. The D gene is left open where the match is weak. The size of a clone is reported for some rows only, either as once, few or many, or as a class for expanded clones.

j_gene: TRBJ1-1
abundance: .
v_gene: TRBV7-2
d_gene: .
CDR3aa: CASSLAWGGITEAFF
CDR3nt: TGTGCCAGCAGCTTAGCCTGGGGGGGGATAACTGAAGCTTTCTTT

j_gene: TRBJ1-5
abundance: .
v_gene: TRBV18
d_gene: .
CDR3aa: CASSPLQGNQPQHF
CDR3nt: TGTGCCAGCTCACCGCTCCAGGGCAATCAGCCCCAGCATTTT

j_gene: TRBJ2-3
abundance: few
v_gene: TRBV20-1
d_gene: TRBD2
CDR3aa: CSASVSGSEADTQYF
CDR3nt: TGCAGTGCTAGTGTTAGCGGGAGTGAGGCAGATACGCAGTATTTT

j_gene: TRBJ1-2
abundance: .
v_gene: TRBV28
d_gene: TRBD1
CDR3aa: CASSLPDQTGGGYTF
CDR3nt: TGTGCCAGCAGTCTCCCGGACCAGACAGGGGGAGGCTACACCTTC

j_gene: TRBJ1-2
abundance: .
v_gene: TRBV14
d_gene: .
CDR3aa: CASSQSRGRVPRGYTF
CDR3nt: TGTGCCAGCAGCCAAAGTCGTGGCAGGGTCCCTAGGGGCTACACCTTC

j_gene: TRBJ1-5
abundance: .
v_gene: TRBV24-1
d_gene: TRBD1
CDR3aa: CATSEGQGAFSNQPQHF
CDR3nt: TGTGCCACCAGTGAAGGACAGGGGGCTTTTAGCAATCAGCCCCAGCATTTT

j_gene: TRBJ2-7
abundance: .
v_gene: TRBV6-5
d_gene: TRBD1
CDR3aa: CASTSGTGAYEQYF
CDR3nt: TGTGCCAGCACTTCCGGGACAGGGGCCTACGAGCAGTACTTC

j_gene: TRBJ2-3
abundance: .
v_gene: TRBV3-1/TRBV3-2
d_gene: .
CDR3aa: CASGRQVSTDTQYF
CDR3nt: TGTGCCAGCGGACGACAGGTTAGCACAGATACGCAGTATTTT

j_gene: TRBJ2-1
abundance: .
v_gene: TRBV18
d_gene: .
CDR3aa: CASSPQERYNEQFF
CDR3nt: TGTGCCAGCTCCCCACAGGAGCGCTACAATGAGCAGTTCTTC

j_gene: TRBJ1-6
abundance: .
v_gene: TRBV7-2
d_gene: TRBD1
CDR3aa: CASSPGGSYNSPLHF
CDR3nt: TGTGCCAGCAGTCCAGGGGGGTCCTATAATTCACCCCTCCACTTT

j_gene: TRBJ2-3
abundance: .
v_gene: TRBV13
d_gene: .
CDR3aa: CASTDVGAHSTDTQYF
CDR3nt: TGTGCCAGCACCGACGTAGGGGCTCATAGCACAGATACGCAGTATTTT

j_gene: TRBJ1-2
abundance: .
v_gene: TRBV14
d_gene: .
CDR3aa: CASSHSQGTGYTF
CDR3nt: TGTGCCAGCAGCCATTCACAGGGAACGGGCTACACCTTC

j_gene: TRBJ1-1
abundance: .
v_gene: TRBV19
d_gene: TRBD1
CDR3aa: CASTALARGQMNTEAFF
CDR3nt: TGTGCCAGTACCGCTCTGGCCAGGGGGCAAATGAACACTGAAGCTTTCTTT

j_gene: TRBJ2-1
abundance: .
v_gene: TRBV27
d_gene: TRBD1
CDR3aa: CASSPLGTGGIDEQFF
CDR3nt: TGTGCCAGCAGTCCCCTTGGGACAGGGGGCATCGATGAGCAGTTCTTC

j_gene: TRBJ2-5
abundance: .
v_gene: TRBV9
d_gene: TRBD2
CDR3aa: CASSVATASGGPLETQYF
CDR3nt: TGTGCCAGCAGCGTAGCTACGGCTAGCGGGGGCCCTCTAGAGACCCAGTACTTC

j_gene: TRBJ1-1
abundance: .
v_gene: TRBV19
d_gene: .
CDR3aa: CASSINRQPNTEAFF
CDR3nt: TGTGCCAGTAGTATTAACCGACAGCCGAACACTGAAGCTTTCTTT

j_gene: TRBJ1-2
abundance: .
v_gene: TRBV14
d_gene: TRBD1
CDR3aa: CASSPRTGLLYGYTF
CDR3nt: TGTGCCAGCAGCCCACGGACAGGGTTGCTCTATGGCTACACCTTC

j_gene: TRBJ2-7
abundance: .
v_gene: TRBV18
d_gene: TRBD1
CDR3aa: CASSIGQGVYEQYF
CDR3nt: TGTGCCAGCTCAATCGGACAGGGTGTGTACGAGCAGTACTTC

j_gene: TRBJ1-2
abundance: .
v_gene: TRBV18
d_gene: .
CDR3aa: CASSPPRQGDLGGYTF
CDR3nt: TGTGCCAGCTCACCACCGAGGCAGGGCGATCTGGGTGGCTACACCTTC

j_gene: TRBJ2-7
abundance: .
v_gene: TRBV7-9
d_gene: .
CDR3aa: CASSLAGARYEQYF
CDR3nt: TGTGCCAGCAGCTTAGCAGGAGCCCGCTACGAGCAGTACTTC

j_gene: TRBJ2-7
abundance: .
v_gene: TRBV25-1
d_gene: TRBD1
CDR3aa: CASSERTGPYEQYF
CDR3nt: TGTGCCAGCAGTGAGCGGACAGGCCCCTACGAGCAGTACTTC

j_gene: TRBJ1-3
abundance: .
v_gene: TRBV7-9
d_gene: .
CDR3aa: CASIRAGDPGNTIYF
CDR3nt: TGTGCCAGCATCCGCGCGGGAGACCCCGGAAACACCATATATTTT

j_gene: TRBJ1-5
abundance: .
v_gene: TRBV3-1/TRBV3-2
d_gene: .
CDR3aa: CASSQDRGHNSNQPQHF
CDR3nt: TGTGCCAGCAGCCAAGATAGGGGACACAATAGCAATCAGCCCCAGCATTTT

j_gene: TRBJ1-2
abundance: .
v_gene: TRBV2
d_gene: .
CDR3aa: CASSEASNYGYTF
CDR3nt: TGTGCCAGCAGTGAAGCCAGTAACTATGGCTACACCTTC

j_gene: TRBJ2-5
abundance: .
v_gene: TRBV18
d_gene: .
CDR3aa: CASSARGQETQYF
CDR3nt: TGTGCCAGCTCAGCCCGGGGCCAAGAGACCCAGTACTTC

j_gene: TRBJ2-3
abundance: .
v_gene: TRBV5-1
d_gene: .
CDR3aa: CASSSGDGIQTDTQYF
CDR3nt: TGCGCCAGCAGCTCGGGTGACGGGATCCAGACAGATACGCAGTATTTT

j_gene: TRBJ1-5
abundance: once
v_gene: TRBV7-9
d_gene: .
CDR3aa: CASSLGPNSNQPQHF
CDR3nt: TGTGCCAGCAGTCTAGGTCCAAATAGCAATCAGCCCCAGCATTTT

j_gene: TRBJ2-1
abundance: .
v_gene: TRBV10-1
d_gene: TRBD2
CDR3aa: CASGSGRAYNEQFF
CDR3nt: TGCGCCAGCGGTAGCGGGAGAGCCTACAATGAGCAGTTCTTC

j_gene: TRBJ1-5
abundance: .
v_gene: TRBV6-5
d_gene: .
CDR3aa: CASSYSNPNSNQPQHF
CDR3nt: TGTGCCAGCAGTTACTCGAATCCTAATAGCAATCAGCCCCAGCATTTT

j_gene: TRBJ2-1
abundance: .
v_gene: TRBV6-5
d_gene: TRBD1
CDR3aa: CASRTGQGLYNEQFF
CDR3nt: TGTGCCAGCAGAACGGGACAGGGACTCTACAATGAGCAGTTCTTC

j_gene: TRBJ1-4
abundance: .
v_gene: TRBV5-4
d_gene: TRBD1
CDR3aa: CASSLGRDRGHPNEKLFF
CDR3nt: TGTGCCAGCAGCTTGGGCCGGGACAGGGGGCACCCTAATGAAAAACTGTTTTTT

j_gene: TRBJ2-3
abundance: .
v_gene: TRBV5-4
d_gene: .
CDR3aa: CASSLEGRASSAEDTQYF
CDR3nt: TGTGCCAGCAGCTTGGAGGGTCGGGCTAGCTCGGCCGAGGATACGCAGTATTTT

j_gene: TRBJ2-7
abundance: .
v_gene: TRBV19
d_gene: .
CDR3aa: CASSKQDRTYGQYF
CDR3nt: TGTGCCAGTAGTAAACAGGACAGAACCTACGGGCAGTACTTC

j_gene: TRBJ1-3
abundance: .
v_gene: TRBV30
d_gene: .
CDR3aa: CAWVGTLSGNTIYF
CDR3nt: TGTGCCTGGGTAGGGACTCTCTCTGGAAACACCATATATTTT

j_gene: TRBJ2-7
abundance: .
v_gene: TRBV2
d_gene: .
CDR3aa: CASSWGFQGSSGPYEQYF
CDR3nt: TGTGCCAGCAGTTGGGGATTTCAGGGATCGTCTGGGCCCTACGAGCAGTACTTC

j_gene: TRBJ1-5
abundance: .
v_gene: TRBV12-3/TRBV12-4
d_gene: .
CDR3aa: CASSLYENQPQHF
CDR3nt: TGTGCCAGCAGTTTATATGAGAATCAGCCCCAGCATTTT

j_gene: TRBJ1-2
abundance: .
v_gene: TRBV5-6
d_gene: TRBD1
CDR3aa: CASSLVGGKNGYTF
CDR3nt: TGTGCCAGCAGCTTGGTAGGGGGCAAGAATGGCTACACCTTC

j_gene: TRBJ2-3
abundance: .
v_gene: TRBV7-9
d_gene: TRBD2
CDR3aa: CASSRREGGTDTQYF
CDR3nt: TGTGCCAGCAGCCGGCGGGAGGGTGGCACAGATACGCAGTATTTT

j_gene: TRBJ2-1
abundance: .
v_gene: TRBV11-2
d_gene: TRBD2
CDR3aa: CASSTSGRARNEQFF
CDR3nt: TGTGCCAGCAGCACGAGCGGGAGGGCCCGCAATGAGCAGTTCTTC

j_gene: TRBJ1-1
abundance: .
v_gene: TRBV3-1/TRBV3-2
d_gene: TRBD1
CDR3aa: CASSHLAFDRGMNTEAFF
CDR3nt: TGTGCCAGCAGCCACCTGGCCTTCGACAGGGGGATGAACACTGAAGCTTTCTTT

j_gene: TRBJ1-2
abundance: .
v_gene: TRBV18
d_gene: .
CDR3aa: CASSPVSGDYGYTF
CDR3nt: TGTGCCAGCTCACCAGTGTCGGGGGACTATGGCTACACCTTC

j_gene: TRBJ2-5
abundance: .
v_gene: TRBV7-9
d_gene: TRBD2
CDR3aa: CASSLGGGGTQETQYF
CDR3nt: TGTGCCAGCAGCTTAGGGGGCGGGGGGACGCAAGAGACCCAGTACTTC

j_gene: TRBJ2-2
abundance: .
v_gene: TRBV5-1
d_gene: .
CDR3aa: CASSPTTGFGTGELFF
CDR3nt: TGCGCCAGCAGCCCAACCACAGGGTTCGGCACCGGGGAGCTGTTTTTT

j_gene: TRBJ1-1
abundance: .
v_gene: TRBV12-3/TRBV12-4
d_gene: .
CDR3aa: CASSSVMNTEAFF
CDR3nt: TGTGCCAGCAGTTCGGTGATGAACACTGAAGCTTTCTTT

j_gene: TRBJ1-1
abundance: .
v_gene: TRBV6-1
d_gene: .
CDR3aa: CASSEWPGVNTEAFF
CDR3nt: TGTGCCAGCAGTGAATGGCCGGGGGTGAACACTGAAGCTTTCTTT

j_gene: TRBJ2-5
abundance: once
v_gene: TRBV6-6
d_gene: TRBD1
CDR3aa: CASSLTRTGGGETQYF
CDR3nt: TGTGCCAGCAGTCTAACCCGGACAGGGGGAGGGGAGACCCAGTACTTC

j_gene: TRBJ2-7
abundance: few
v_gene: TRBV30
d_gene: .
CDR3aa: CAWSLGHSYEQYF
CDR3nt: TGTGCCTGGAGTCTCGGACACTCCTACGAGCAGTACTTC

j_gene: TRBJ1-6
abundance: .
v_gene: TRBV6-6
d_gene: .
CDR3aa: CASSPKGGYSYNSPLHF
CDR3nt: TGTGCCAGCAGTCCCAAGGGGGGGTACTCCTATAATTCACCCCTCCACTTT

j_gene: TRBJ1-6
abundance: .
v_gene: TRBV19
d_gene: .
CDR3aa: CASSIGPGSNSPLHF
CDR3nt: TGTGCCAGTAGTATAGGTCCGGGGAGTAATTCACCCCTCCACTTT

j_gene: TRBJ2-1
abundance: .
v_gene: TRBV28
d_gene: TRBD1
CDR3aa: CASKSGPGTGDEQFF
CDR3nt: TGTGCCTCAAAGTCCGGTCCCGGGACAGGGGATGAGCAGTTCTTC

j_gene: TRBJ2-7
abundance: .
v_gene: TRBV27
d_gene: TRBD2
CDR3aa: CASSLNLAGTSYEQYF
CDR3nt: TGTGCCAGCAGTTTAAATCTAGCGGGAACCTCCTACGAGCAGTACTTC

j_gene: TRBJ1-1
abundance: .
v_gene: TRBV29-1
d_gene: TRBD1
CDR3aa: CSALRGTEAFF
CDR3nt: TGCAGCGCCCTCAGGGGGACTGAAGCTTTCTTT

j_gene: TRBJ2-1
abundance: .
v_gene: TRBV21-1
d_gene: .
CDR3aa: CASILTGLAGALDEQFF
CDR3nt: TGTGCCAGCATCCTAACGGGACTAGCGGGAGCTTTGGATGAGCAGTTCTTC